The TCR beta chain described here comes from a study of blood T cell repertoires in COVID-19. Across the study: In each case, the material was cDNA or gDNA derived from T cells, B-cell-depleted T cells, or PBMCs.

Germline loops: CDR1 SGHDT, CDR2 YYEEEE. This CDR3 has 16 amino acids. Trimming left V 4 bases short and J 2 bases short, with 16 bases between. In the source study's methods: Estimation of nucleated cell counts was performed using reference gene primer amplification. TCRdb's table, derived via immunoSEQ multiplex PCR, lists solely in-frame clones and lacks some. Clone size and V and J calls were adopted from that table, with D and trimming inferred from the DNA. The sample yields roughly 330,000 clones, about 86% seen once. This receptor was taken from a woman aged 50 to 65 with acute or convalescent COVID-19. The sample was peripheral blood. The chain carries TRBV5-6 and TRBJ2-1; a possible D gene is TRBD2 (5 bases). CDR3 bases: TGTGCCAGCAGCCGGAGAAGCGGATCCACCTACAATGAGCAGTTCTTC. Encoded protein: CASSRRSGSTYNEQFF.